Reported below is one T cell receptor beta chain. No antigen is known for it. TCRdb re-called the 5' RACE reads through MiXCR, storing one row per CDR3 protein. This table holds 500,000 to 650,000 distinct CDR3 sequences, roughly an eighth found once. This sample is part of a study of T cells after yellow fever vaccination. Study-wide points: Abundant clonotypes (contaminants from the bulk population) could be present in FACS-sorted repertoires. Of the clonotypes, a small share occurred in both CD4 and CD8 compartments. Most primary-vaccination clones reappeared after the booster (about 97% CD4, roughly 90% CD8).

Germline CDR1 SEHNR, CDR2 FQNEAQ (reference sequence). This CDR3 comprises 17 residues. V dropped 4 bases and J dropped 0 bases, with 18 bases sitting between them. J is TRBJ1-1 and V is TRBV7-9; D is unresolved. The specimen was PBMCs, collected on the day of the yellow fever booster vaccination. The receptor was isolated from a man aged 25-45 years who received the YFV17D yellow fever vaccine. CDR3 amino acids: CASSSPTLYTMNTEAFF. The CDR3 bases are TGTGCCAGCAGCTCGCCTACTCTGTATACTATGAACACTGAAGCTTTCTTT. Using reference TRBV7-9 and TRBJ1-1 for the parts outside the CDR3, the full variable domain is DTGVSQNPRHKITKRGQNVTFRCDPISEHNRLYWYRQTLGQGPEFLTYFQNEAQLEKSRLLSDRFSAERPKGSFSTLEIQRTEQGDSAMYLCASSSPTLYTMNTEAFFGQGTRLTVV.